Presented here are 24 T cell receptor beta chains from one specimen sequenced in a study of shared clonotypes between healthy human individuals. Clones were sequenced by immunoSEQ multiplex PCR, and TCRdb holds only the in-frame ones, with some missing. The repertoire includes about 1.1 million clones, around 78% of them detected once, and roughly 0.56% sits in the top ten. The material sequenced was memory CD4+ T cells from PBMCs. Subset meaning: CD45RA-negative fraction. These receptor sequences come from a man in his late teens or twenties in good health. Some clones in this sample may be carry-over from other donors' samples.

V gene TRBV28 combines with J gene TRBJ1-1; 11 nucleotides agree with TRBD1. The CDR3 is 12 amino acids. Germline CDR1 reads MDHEN; CDR2 reads SYDVKM. The J segment lost 6 bases and the V segment lost 9 bases, leaving 3 bases of the junction unmatched. The CDR3 loop reads CASGTGGSEAFF. DNA for the CDR3: TGTGCCAGTGGGACAGGGGGTTCTGAAGCTTTCTTT. Supplemented by reference TRBV28 and TRBJ1-1, the full variable domain reads DVKVTQSSRYLVKRTGEKVFLECVQDMDHENMFWYRQDPGLGLRLIYFSYDVKMKEKGDIPEGYSVSREKKERFSLILESASTNQTSMYLCASGTGGSEAFFGQGTRLTVV.

J is TRBJ2-7 and V is TRBV10-1, with D maybe TRBD2 (6 bases). The germline gives CDR1 WNHNN, CDR2 SYGVQD (reference sequence). This CDR3 contains 8 residues. The CDR3 coding sequence is TGCGCCAGCAGCCCCGGACTAGTC. Protein product: CASSPGLV.

This chain uses TRBV6-5 with TRBJ2-7, with 7 bases lining up with TRBD1. The V segment lost 3 bases and the J segment 2 bases; nucleotides outside the gene matches: 7. The CDR3 is made up of 15 amino acids. Germline assignment: CDR1 MNHEY and CDR2 SVGAGI. Here the CDR3 reads CASSYTGVPTYEQYF. CDR3 nucleotides: TGTGCCAGCAGTTATACAGGGGTGCCAACCTACGAGCAGTACTTC.

The chain couples TRBV28 to TRBJ2-2; unclear D gene. Trimming took 3 bases from V and 1 from J, leaving 6 bases between them. The CDR3 has 14 amino acids. Germline CDR1 is MDHEN and CDR2 is SYDVKM. In DNA form, the CDR3 reads TGTGCCAGCAGTTTGTATAGGAACACCGGGGAGCTGTTTTTT. It translates to CASSLYRNTGELFF.

The V call is TRBV6-6, the J call TRBJ1-1; 8 bases line up with TRBD1. Germline V lookup: CDR1 MNHNY, CDR2 SVGAGI (reference sequence). Germline trimming cut 4 bases from V and 6 bases from J; bases unmatched to any gene: 7. CDR3 length: 14 residues. CDR3 region: CASSSDRVNSEAFF. CDR3 nucleotides: TGTGCCAGCAGTTCGGACAGGGTTAACTCTGAAGCTTTCTTT.

Written as DNA, the CDR3 is TGTGCCAGCAGTGACAGGGACAGGGGAAGGACTAGCTCCTACGAGCAGTACTTC. Translated, it gives CASSDRDRGRTSSYEQYF. The chain combines TRBV27 with TRBJ2-7; TRBD1 agrees at 10 bases. The CDR3 contains 18 residues. Germline-derived CDR1 and CDR2 are MNHEY and SMNVEV (reference sequence). V was pared by 5 bases and J by 0 bases, with 13 bases of the junction left unmatched.

This clone has just one count. The chain carries TRBV5-1 and TRBJ2-7; TRBD2 aligns across 11 bases. The trim removed 3 bases at V and 4 bases at J, leaving 6 bases unmatched. CDR3 size: 15 residues. Germline V gene sequence: CDR1 SGHRS, CDR2 YFSETQ. The CDR3 here is CASSSGLAVYYEQYF. CDR3 in DNA: TGCGCCAGCAGCTCGGGACTAGCGGTTTATTACGAGCAGTACTTC.

The rearrangement uses TRBV21-1 and TRBJ1-5. TRBV21-1 is recorded as a pseudogene. This CDR3 contains 14 residues. The CDR3 is CASSKEVLDQPQHF. The CDR3, as DNA: TGTGCCAGCAGCAAAGAGGTACTTGATCAGCCCCAGCATTTT.

The V call is TRBV28, the J call TRBJ2-1; TRBD2 matches at 10 bases. The CDR3 has 16 amino acids. Germline assignment: CDR1 MDHEN and CDR2 SYDVKM. The trim removed 5 bases at V and 2 bases at J, leaving 6 bases unmatched. Here the CDR3 reads CASSGASGRTYNEQFF. The DNA of the CDR3 is TGTGCCAGCAGTGGGGCTAGCGGGAGAACCTACAATGAGCAGTTCTTC.

The chain links TRBV6-5 to TRBJ1-2, with 7 bases aligning to TRBD1. From germline, CDR1 is MNHEY and CDR2 SVGAGI. V shed 1 base and J 7 bases; nucleotides not matched to a gene: 6. The CDR3 runs to 14 residues. CDR3 sequence: CASSYYRDSSGYTF. As DNA, the CDR3 is TGTGCCAGCAGTTACTACAGGGACAGCTCTGGCTACACCTTC.

The chain uses TRBV4-2 and TRBJ1-4; TRBD1 aligns across 8 bases. The V segment lost 0 bases and the J segment 14 bases; nucleotides outside the gene matches: 14. There are 16 residues in the CDR3. Germline CDR1 reads LGHNA; CDR2 reads YNFKEQ. Written as DNA, the CDR3 is TGTGCCAGCAGCCAAGATCTGGCAGGGGGCGTCGGGGGTCTGTTTTTT. Amino acids: CASSQDLAGGVGGLFF.

To note about this clone: This probably arose from a read error, given a far larger clone one base away. The gene calls are TRBV7-9 and TRBJ2-3; 7 bases line up with TRBD1. The CDR3 loop spans 14 amino acids. Germline V gene data show CDR1 as SEHNR and CDR2 as FQNEAQ (reference sequence). Trimming cost V 3 bases and J 1 base; bases outside gene matches: 1. Here the CDR3 DNA reads TGTGCCAGCAGCTTCGACAGGGGCACAGATACGCAGTATTTT. Its protein is CASSFDRGTDTQYF.

This clone has only a few counts. Other DNA sequences from this sample encode an identical CDR3 as well. V gene TRBV15 combines with J gene TRBJ2-5; TRBD1 matches at 8 bases. Germline V CDR1 and CDR2: LNHNV, YYDKDF (reference sequence). The CDR3 covers 15 residues. V shed 0 bases, J shed 1 base, and the junction held 1 base outside the gene matches. CDR3 sequence reads: CATSRDTGGQETQYF. The CDR3 DNA follows: TGTGCCACCAGCAGAGATACAGGGGGCCAAGAGACCCAGTACTTC.

The chain links TRBV7-9 to TRBJ2-5; D is ambiguous. Trimming took off 5 bases at V and 2 bases at J, with 6 bases between the two ends. In germline, CDR1 is SEHNR, CDR2 FQNEAQ (reference sequence). This CDR3 contains 12 residues. The CDR3 sequence is CASSKPQETQYF. CDR3 bases: TGTGCCAGCAGCAAACCTCAAGAGACCCAGTACTTC. The full variable domain, in which reference TRBV7-9 and TRBJ2-5 provide the parts outside the CDR3, is DTGVSQNPRHKITKRGQNVTFRCDPISEHNRLYWYRQTLGQGPEFLTYFQNEAQLEKSRLLSDRFSAERPKGSFSTLEIQRTEQGDSAMYLCASSKPQETQYFGPGTRLLVL.

This clone was detected a few times. The rearrangement links TRBV7-3 to TRBJ1-3, with D maybe TRBD1 (5 bases). This CDR3 comprises 16 residues. Germline V gene data show CDR1 as SGHTA and CDR2 as FQGTGA. The V and J ends lost 1 base and 0 bases respectively, with 10 bases between them. The CDR3 nucleotides read TGTGCCAGCAGCTTAATGGGACCGAGCTCTGGAAACACCATATATTTT. This sequence encodes CASSLMGPSSGNTIYF.

The V call is TRBV7-2, the J call TRBJ2-7, with a possible D match to TRBD1 (6 bases). In germline, CDR1 is SGHTA, CDR2 FQGNSA. V was clipped by 5 bases and J by 0 bases, with 8 bases between them. The CDR3 is 13 residues long. CDR3 sequence (DNA): TGTGCCAGCAGCCGACAGGCCTCCTACGAGCAGTACTTC. Its protein product is CASSRQASYEQYF.

This chain uses TRBV25-1 with TRBJ2-7; 8 nucleotides line up with TRBD1. CDR3 length equals 16 residues. The V and J ends lost 8 bases and 2 bases, in that order; junction bases with no gene match: 14. CDR1 MGHDK and CDR2 SYGVNS come from the germline V gene. CDR3 bases: TGTGCCAGCTCAGGGTTTTTCGGGACAGGAGCCTACGAGCAGTACTTC. Translated: CASSGFFGTGAYEQYF.

The chain employs TRBV19 and TRBJ2-2; TRBD2 aligns across 10 bases. CDR1 and CDR2 from the germline V gene are LNHDA and SQIVND (reference sequence). V dropped 3 bases and J dropped 8; count of bases not matched to a gene: 9. This CDR3 comprises 16 residues. This CDR3 is CASSILGASGSGELFF. In DNA, the CDR3 is TGTGCCAGTAGTATCCTTGGGGCTAGCGGGAGTGGGGAGCTGTTTTTT.

This rearrangement joins TRBV5-5 to TRBJ2-5; D not resolved. The CDR3 is 13 amino acids. Germline V gives CDR1 SGHKS, CDR2 YYEKEE (reference sequence). V was pared by 4 bases and J by 5 bases, with 12 bases between. CDR3 bases: TGTGCCAGCAGCGAAACAGCGTCGGAGACCCAGTACTTC. Encoded protein: CASSETASETQYF.

The chain recombines TRBV14 with TRBJ1-2, with D uncertain. CDR1 is SGHDN, CDR2 FVKESK, per germline. CDR3 length equals 16 residues. The V end was cut by 1 base, the J end by 3 bases, with 15 bases between. CDR3 nucleotide sequence: TGTGCCAGCAGCCAAGTGTTCACAGTTCGGGACTATGGCTACACCTTC. It yields the protein CASSQVFTVRDYGYTF.

The chain links TRBV28 to TRBJ1-1; D not resolved. Germline CDR1 reads MDHEN; CDR2 reads SYDVKM. The CDR3 spans 12 residues. The ends were cut back, 4 bases at V and 1 base at J, with 4 bases in the middle. CDR3 DNA: TGTGCCAGCAGTTACAAGAACACTGAAGCTTTCTTT. Its translation is CASSYKNTEAFF.

The chain links TRBV19 to TRBJ2-5; 9 nucleotides line up with TRBD1. Unmatched junction bases numbered 8, after V lost 4 bases and J lost 5 bases. Germline CDR1 is LNHDA and CDR2 is SQIVND (reference sequence). This CDR3 is built from 15 residues. CDR3 sequence (DNA): TGTGCCAGTAGTACAGGGACAGGGAAATGGGAGACCCAGTACTTC. Its translation: CASSTGTGKWETQYF.

In the case of this clone: The same CDR3 also results from other DNA sequences found in this sample. The genes are TRBV7-3 and TRBJ2-5, with D perhaps given as TRBD1 or TRBD2 (6 bases each). V was shortened by 6 bases and J by 5 bases, with 13 bases between the two germline ends. The CDR3 has 13 residues. The germline gives CDR1 SGHTA, CDR2 FQGTGA. Here the CDR3 DNA reads TGTGCCAGCAGTTTAGGGGGGAGTGAGACCCAGTACTTC. Amino acid sequence: CASSLGGSETQYF.

V is TRBV7-8 and J is TRBJ2-6; no definite D call. Germline assignment: CDR1 SGHVS and CDR2 FQNEAQ. The CDR3 is 15 residues long. V lost 6 bases to trimming and J lost 0 bases, with 9 bases between them. In nucleotides, the CDR3 is TGTGCCAGCAGTTATACAGACTCTGGGGCCAACGTCCTGACTTTC. Protein product: CASSYTDSGANVLTF. Using reference TRBV7-8 and TRBJ2-6 for the parts outside the CDR3, the full variable domain is GAGVSQSPRYKVAKRGQDVALRCDPISGHVSLFWYQQALGQGPEFLTYFQNEAQLDKSGLPSDRFFAERPEGSVSTLKIQRTQQEDSAVYLCASSYTDSGANVLTFGAGSRLTVL.